What follows describes a single T cell receptor beta chain. What it binds is unknown. This sample is drawn from a study of regulatory dendritic cells for organ transplantation. Germline CDR1 reads SEHNR; CDR2 reads FQNEAQ (reference sequence). The CDR3 sequence is 14 residues long. V was pared by 5 bases and J by 2 bases, with 12 bases between. CD4+ or CD8+ T cells were sorted as naive CD45RA+ or memory CD45RO+. The table came from immunoSEQ multiplex PCR; TCRdb's copy has only in-frame clones and leaves some out. The data hold roughly 30,000 clones, with roughly 85% observed a single time. General study points: The most alloreactive TCR clonotypes were found in resting memory CD8+ cells.

The V call is TRBV7-9, the J call TRBJ2-5; D is uncertain. The material sequenced was naive CD8+ T cells from blood. Regarding subset: CD45RA+ naive T cells. This receptor was taken from a human donor in good health. CDR3 amino acids: CASSTYSVQETQYF. The CDR3 coding sequence is TGTGCCAGCAGCACCTACTCGGTACAAGAGACCCAGTACTTC.